This T cell receptor (beta chain) was documented in a study of blood T cell repertoires in COVID-19. Here immunoSEQ multiplex PCR was the method, and the copy in TCRdb shows in-frame clones only, minus some. Among under 250,000 clones listed, about 79% were seen once. Germline CDR1 reads KGHDR; CDR2 reads SFDVKD. With V trimmed by 1 base and J by 0 bases, 3 bases remained unmatched. The CDR3 runs to 17 residues. This TCR derives from a middle-aged woman with acute COVID-19. The sequenced sample consisted of PBMCs or T cells enriched from blood (not recorded which). This chain connects TRBV24-1 to TRBJ2-7, with 12 bases aligning to TRBD1. CDR3 protein: CATSDFRDRGHSYEQYF. The CDR3 nucleotides read TGTGCCACCAGTGATTTCCGGGACAGGGGGCACTCCTACGAGCAGTACTTC.